Following are 14 T cell receptor beta chains from one sample sequenced in a study of shared clonotypes between healthy human individuals. The table came from immunoSEQ multiplex PCR; TCRdb's copy has only in-frame clones and leaves some out. In the table there are millions of clones, approximately 95% of which are singletons. The source material was naive CD4+ T cells sorted from blood. This sample's subset: CD45RA+ positively selected. The receptors derive from a man between 18 and 35 years old in good health.

The rearrangement links TRBV5-4 to TRBJ2-3; 9 bases are shared with TRBD2. Germline V gene lookup returns CDR1 SGHNT and CDR2 YYREEE (reference sequence). V lost 0 bases and J lost 6; bases outside the gene matches: 8. This CDR3 has 16 residues. The CDR3 reads CASSLAASGVTDTQYF. Written as DNA, the CDR3 is TGTGCCAGCAGCTTGGCGGCTAGCGGGGTGACGGATACGCAGTATTTT.

In this sample, this clone turned up once. The chain is built from TRBV6-1 and TRBJ1-2, with D maybe TRBD1 (6 bases). The CDR3 spans 17 residues. Germline-derived CDR1 and CDR2 are MNHNS and SASEGT. V lost 4 bases and J lost 0, with 18 bases in between. The CDR3 sequence: CASSGGGGRKANYGYTF. The CDR3 DNA is TGTGCCAGCAGTGGCGGGGGGGGGCGAAAAGCTAACTATGGCTACACCTTC.

Turning to this clone: This specimen includes other DNA sequences encoding the same CDR3. This rearrangement joins TRBV6-5 to TRBJ1-1; D not resolved. The germline V and J ends were trimmed by 0 bases and 7 bases, with 6 bases remaining between them. CDR1 and CDR2 (germline): MNHEY, SVGAGI. The CDR3 is made up of 12 amino acids. The CDR3, as DNA: TGTGCCAGCAGTTACTCAGGTAGTGAAGCTTTCTTT. It translates to CASSYSGSEAFF.

This clone was recorded only once. The rearrangement joins TRBV2 to TRBJ2-3; 7 nucleotides align to TRBD1. The length of the CDR3 is 14 residues. J was trimmed by 0 bases and V by 7 bases; bases with no gene match: 4. The V gene's germline CDR1 is SNHLY and CDR2 FYNNEI. The CDR3, as DNA: TGTGCCAGCACTAAACAGGGGAGCACAGATACGCAGTATTTT. Protein product: CASTKQGSTDTQYF.

V gene TRBV7-6 combines with J gene TRBJ2-5; D is perhaps TRBD1 (6 bases). Per the germline V gene, CDR1 is SGHVS and CDR2 is FNYEAQ. Between the trimmed V and J ends, which lost 5 bases and 5 bases, there was a span of 9 bases. The CDR3 length is 12 residues. This CDR3 is CASSTRGETQYF. The CDR3 DNA reads TGTGCCAGCAGCACCAGGGGCGAGACCCAGTACTTC.

The chain is built from TRBV7-9 and TRBJ2-3; D is perhaps TRBD1 or TRBD2 (6 bases each). Looked up from germline, CDR1 is SEHNR and CDR2 is FQNEAQ (reference sequence). The CDR3 loop spans 14 amino acids. The germline V and J ends were trimmed by 6 bases and 4 bases, with 14 bases remaining between them. The CDR3 spells CASSTGATADTQYF. The CDR3 bases are TGTGCCAGCAGTACGGGGGCAACGGCAGATACGCAGTATTTT.

The chain joins TRBV10-3 to TRBJ2-4, with D unresolved. The CDR3 sequence is 15 residues long. V shed 0 bases and J shed 0 bases, with 6 bases lying between them. Germline CDR1 reads ENHRY; CDR2 reads SYGVKD. The CDR3 DNA reads as TGTGCCATCAGTGAGTCTGATTCAGCCAAAAACATTCAGTACTTC. Amino acids: CAISESDSAKNIQYF.

This clone was observed a single time. This rearrangement joins TRBV5-8 to TRBJ1-3, with 7 positions matching TRBD1. The CDR3 length is 13 residues. Trimming took 4 bases from V and 13 from J; bases not matched to a gene: 11. The V gene's germline CDR1 is SGHTS and CDR2 YDEGEE. The CDR3 loop is CASSAQRQGRIYF. In nucleotides, the CDR3 is TGTGCCAGCAGCGCGCAACGACAGGGCCGAATATATTTT.

The rearrangement uses TRBV6-5 and TRBJ1-2, with D uncertain. In germline, CDR1 is MNHEY, CDR2 SVGAGI. V was pared by 7 bases and J by 4 bases, with 19 bases between. This CDR3 comprises 15 residues. The CDR3 DNA reads TGTGCCAGCACCTCCTCAGACGGGATCCTCTATGGCTACACCTTC. It translates to CASTSSDGILYGYTF.

The chain has TRBV18 and TRBJ2-5; D is perhaps TRBD1 (6 bases). The ends were cut back, 6 bases at V and 0 bases at J, with 11 bases in the middle. This CDR3 comprises 14 residues. Germline V gene lookup returns CDR1 KGHSH and CDR2 LQKENI. The CDR3 sequence: CASSKQGYQETQYF. The CDR3 DNA reads as TGTGCCAGCTCGAAACAGGGATACCAAGAGACCCAGTACTTC.

This clone appeared a single time. The identical CDR3 is also encoded by other nucleotide sequences in the sample. The rearrangement links TRBV19 to TRBJ1-5; unclear D gene. CDR1 and CDR2 (germline): LNHDA, SQIVND (reference sequence). The CDR3 has 13 amino acids. Trimming took off 3 bases at V and 2 bases at J, with 5 bases between the two ends. The CDR3 reads CASSIVGNQPQHF. The CDR3 DNA follows: TGTGCCAGTAGTATCGTGGGCAATCAGCCCCAGCATTTT.

This clone was seen a few times. V gene TRBV4-1 combines with J gene TRBJ1-5; D remains unclear. V lost 4 bases to trimming and J lost 3 bases, with 10 bases between them. Germline loops: CDR1 MGHRA, CDR2 YSYEKL. The CDR3 has 14 residues. The CDR3 DNA reads as TGCGCCAGCAGCCGAGGACTGGACAATCAGCCCCAGCATTTT. It specifies CASSRGLDNQPQHF.

This chain joins TRBV29-1 and TRBJ2-1; D possibly corresponds to TRBD1 (6 bases). The CDR3 has 19 residues. V was pared by 2 bases and J by 0 bases, with 23 bases between. Looked up from germline, CDR1 is SQVTM and CDR2 is ANQGSEA. The CDR3 protein is CSVEIGGAGLWSSYNEQFF. DNA of the CDR3: TGCAGCGTTGAAATTGGGGGCGCGGGTTTATGGAGCTCCTACAATGAGCAGTTCTTC.

The chain combines TRBV4-2 with TRBJ1-4; 10 nucleotides agree with TRBD1. V lost 1 base and J lost 7; bases outside the gene matches: 9. CDR1 and CDR2 (germline): LGHNA, YNFKEQ. This CDR3 region has 17 residues. The CDR3 spells CASSQGGRDRGGEKLFF. The CDR3 DNA reads as TGTGCCAGCAGCCAAGGGGGACGGGACAGGGGAGGTGAAAAACTGTTTTTT.